The 2 T cell receptor beta chains below were found in one sample sequenced in a study of CD8+ T cells in alopecia areata. Treatment in this sample: oral pan-JAK inhibitor, 5-10 mg twice daily. It was cDNA, reverse transcribed from extracted RNA, that served as the sequencing template. Assay: immunoSEQ multiplex PCR; the TCRdb copy retains only in-frame clones and omits some. The sample holds 200,000 or so clones, 58% seen once. The sequencing used CD4+ T cells sorted from blood, collected at week 24, from a patient treated with tofacitinib. These receptors all come from a human donor with alopecia areata.

This clone appeared a few times. The J gene is TRBJ2-3, the V gene TRBV7-3; D gene uncertain. The CDR3 consists of 12 residues. The V gene lost 3 bases and the J gene lost 4 bases, with 5 bases spanning the gap. The V gene's germline CDR1 is SGHTA and CDR2 FQGTGA. The CDR3 protein is CASSFGADTQYF. Here the CDR3 DNA reads TGTGCCAGCAGCTTTGGGGCAGATACGCAGTATTTT.

This clone was counted between two and nine times. This rearrangement joins TRBV2 to TRBJ1-5, with 7 bases that match TRBD1. With 6 bases clipped from V and 4 bases from J, the junction kept 3 bases outside the gene matches. Germline V CDR1 and CDR2: SNHLY, FYNNEI. The CDR3 loop spans 13 amino acids. Here the CDR3 reads CASRLTGNQPQHF. The CDR3 DNA reads TGTGCCAGCAGACTGACAGGGAATCAGCCCCAGCATTTT.